This T cell receptor beta chain was identified in a study of T cells after posttransplantation cyclophosphamide. Details on this clone: Its antigen is not identified.

The study, taken as a whole, reports: Tissue-infiltrating T cells from skin or gut overlapped little with blood T cells. Donor CD8+ memory clones often dominated recipient blood repertoires at later times. Recipient CMV seropositivity and CMV reactivation strongly tracked TRB clonality.

Data came from immunoSEQ multiplex PCR; TCRdb stores just in-frame clones and leaves some out. The sample yields approximately 32,000 clones, 85% to 90% seen once. CDR1 and CDR2 (germline): SGDLS, YYNGEE. V was shortened by 1 base and J by 6 bases, with 11 bases between the two germline ends. The CDR3 sequence is 13 residues long. The sequenced material came from PBMCs. The chain joins TRBV9 to TRBJ2-7, with D perhaps matching TRBD1 (5 bases). The TCR comes from a woman between 40 and 50 years old with a blood cancer, CMV-positive, and with a related stem cell donor. The CDR3 reads CASSVSPQGEQYF. The DNA for the CDR3 is TGTGCCAGCAGCGTAAGCCCCCAGGGCGAGCAGTACTTC.